This T cell receptor beta chain originates from a study of CD4 T cells in relation to SARS-CoV-2 and coronaviruses. Unexposed donor CD4+ T cells date from about 2011-2019, before the COVID-19 pandemic. Naive and memory CD4+ T cells were separated from cryopreserved PBMCs. V lost 0 bases, J lost 3 bases, and 15 bases lay in between. This CDR3 spans 18 amino acids. Germline CDR1 is MGHRA and CDR2 is YSYEKL. Some clones are missing from TCRdb's copy, which holds only in-frame ones; the method was immunoSEQ multiplex PCR. The sample holds about 68,000 clones; approximately 95% are singletons and the top ten take 0.2% to 0.25%. Notes on the study in general: Crossreactivity was assessed only for spike protein, not other viral proteins. Compared with monoreactive clones, crossreactive clones showed significantly weaker SARS-CoV-2 expansion.

Of note for this clone: No antigen is known for it.

The rearrangement uses TRBV4-1 and TRBJ1-6; tentatively, D is TRBD1 (5 bases). The TCR was taken from a human donor in good health. What was sequenced was naive CD4+ T cells from PBMCs. Subset specified: naive CD4+ T cells isolated by negative enrichment. CDR3 loop: CASSQEGSGTSYNSPLHF. CDR3 coding DNA: TGCGCCAGCAGCCAAGAAGGGTCAGGGACGAGCTATAATTCACCCCTCCACTTT.